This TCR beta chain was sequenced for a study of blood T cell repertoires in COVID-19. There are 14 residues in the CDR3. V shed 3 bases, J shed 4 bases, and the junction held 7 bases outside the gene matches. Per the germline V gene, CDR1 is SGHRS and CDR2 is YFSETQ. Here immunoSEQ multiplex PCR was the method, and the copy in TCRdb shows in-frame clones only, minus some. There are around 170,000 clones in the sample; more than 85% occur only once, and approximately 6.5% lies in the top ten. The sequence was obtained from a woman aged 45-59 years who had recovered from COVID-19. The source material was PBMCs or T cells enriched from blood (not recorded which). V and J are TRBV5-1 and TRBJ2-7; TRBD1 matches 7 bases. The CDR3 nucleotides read TGCGCCAGCAGCTACGGACAGGATGGGTACGAGCAGTACTTC. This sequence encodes CASSYGQDGYEQYF.